This TCR beta chain came from a study of tumor and adjacent non-tumor tissue in lung cancer. Study-level background: Stage I to III disease affected 9 to 10 men and roughly five women aged about 31 to 85. Whole-study results and caveats: Tumor tissue had significantly higher TCR diversity than normal lung.

RNA was extracted from bulk tissue without any cell sorting. Newly diagnosed lung cancer patients had thoracic surgery in China, August–November 2014, without prior chemotherapy. From germline, CDR1 is SQVTM and CDR2 ANQGSEA. The CDR3 runs to 15 residues. The library came from three nested PCR rounds adapted from ARM-PCR protocols. Via MiXCR, TCRdb re-called the multiplex PCR reads, giving one row per CDR3 protein. The sample has more than 75,000 distinct CDR3 sequences, roughly 76% seen once; the top ten hold less than 15%. In regard to this clonotype: Its target is not known. The junction does not match germline at one end; this may be a read error.

The V call is TRBV29-1, the J call TRBJ1-1; maybe TRBD1 (6 bases). The receptor comes from a woman between 50 and 59 years old with non-small cell lung cancer. The sequencing sample was made of lung tumor tissue. The CDR3 reads CSVVKGGRLNTEVFF. The CDR3 DNA follows: TGCAGCGTTGTGAAGGGGGGACGTCTGAACACTGAAGTTTTCTTT.